Listed below are T cell receptor beta chains from one sample, sequenced in a study of T-cell reconstitution after alpha-beta-depleted transplantation in children. TCRdb redid the calling of the PCR reads with MiXCR, one entry per CDR3 protein. The sample has approximately 98,000 distinct CDR3 sequences, 5.5% to 7% seen once; the top ten hold more than 20%. The material sequenced was PBMCs, mostly from graft donor cells, taken 360 days after TCRalphabeta/CD19-depleted stem cell transplant. These receptors all stem from a male patient between 2 and 10 years old who had a stem cell transplant for acute lymphoblastic leukemia, so the T cells may come from the graft donor. Both conserved end residues are part of each CDR3. A D gene is named only where the DNA matches it firmly. A clone size is listed for some rows: how often the clone was seen (once, few, many), or a class if it is expanded.

>-|many|TRBV4-3|TRBJ2-1
CASSQDWRHYYNEQFF
TGCGCCAGCAGCCAAGATTGGCGACACTACTACAATGAGCAGTTCTTC
>-|many|TRBV5-1|TRBJ2-1
CASSLDSSYNEQFF
TGCGCCAGCAGTCTGGACTCATCCTACAATGAGCAGTTCTTC
>-|many|TRBV7-9|TRBJ1-1
CASSEYAEAFF
TGTGCCAGCAGCGAATACGCTGAAGCTTTCTTT
>-|few|TRBV3-1|TRBJ1-2
CASSQVRPLSGYTF
TGTGCCAGCAGCCAAGTGCGACCGCTCAGTGGCTACACCTTC
>TRBD1|-|TRBV9|TRBJ1-5
CASSPGGWQPQHF
TGTGCCAGCAGCCCAGGGGGCTGGCAGCCCCAGCATTTT
>-|many|TRBV6-1|TRBJ2-7
CASSEIEGELYEQYF
TGTGCCAGCAGTGAAATAGAGGGGGAACTATACGAGCAGTACTTC
>-|-|TRBV4-1|TRBJ2-2
CASKWGTMNTGELFF
TGCGCCAGCAAATGGGGGACAATGAACACCGGGGAGCTGTTTTTT
>TRBD1|many|TRBV11-2|TRBJ2-2
CASSLEQGAYTGELFF
TGTGCCAGCAGCTTAGAACAGGGGGCGTACACCGGGGAGCTGTTTTTT
>TRBD2|many|TRBV24-1|TRBJ2-3
CATSATSRLADTQYF
TGTGCCACCAGTGCAACCTCCCGACTAGCGGATACGCAGTATTTT
>-|many|TRBV11-1|TRBJ2-1
CASSLYGSSYNEQFF
TGTGCCAGCAGCTTGTACGGTAGCTCCTACAATGAGCAGTTCTTC
>TRBD1|many|TRBV4-1|TRBJ1-1
CASSPGGRQGRPNTEAFF
TGCGCCAGCAGCCCTGGGGGGCGACAGGGCAGACCAAACACTGAAGCTTTCTTT
>-|-|TRBV7-9|TRBJ2-7
CASSMDSSSSYEQYF
TGTGCCAGCAGCATGGACAGTTCGAGCTCCTACGAGCAGTACTTC
>-|many|TRBV10-3|TRBJ2-2
CAISDGGELFF
TGTGCCATCAGTGATGGGGGGGAGCTGTTTTTT
>TRBD2|many|TRBV5-6|TRBJ2-7
CASSFTSGGWSYEQYF
TGTGCCAGCAGCTTCACTAGCGGGGGGTGGTCCTACGAGCAGTACTTC
>-|-|TRBV11-2|TRBJ1-2
CASDPRKVMGGYTF
TGTGCCAGCGACCCCAGGAAGGTTATGGGGGGCTACACCTTC
>-|-|TRBV11-2|TRBJ2-5
CASSLVGRASRETQYF
TGTGCCAGCAGCTTAGTCGGCAGGGCATCGAGGGAGACCCAGTACTTC
>TRBD1|few|TRBV7-9|TRBJ2-1
CASSLPGGHEQFF
TGTGCCAGCAGCTTGCCAGGGGGCCATGAGCAGTTCTTC
>-|many|TRBV6-6|TRBJ1-5
CASSYFRDQPQHF
TGTGCCAGCAGTTACTTTCGCGATCAGCCCCAGCATTTT
>-|-|TRBV28|TRBJ1-2
CASSLPLTGWSGYTF
TGTGCCAGCAGCTTACCTCTGACAGGCTGGAGTGGCTACACCTTC
>-|few|TRBV20-1|TRBJ2-7
CSARVPVDGPYEQYF
TGCAGTGCTAGAGTCCCAGTGGACGGACCCTACGAGCAGTACTTC
>-|many|TRBV5-5|TRBJ1-2
CASSFWPGIDYGYTF
TGTGCCAGCAGCTTCTGGCCGGGGATTGACTATGGCTACACCTTC
>-|few|TRBV9|TRBJ2-3
CASSVGGPDTQYF
TGTGCCAGCAGCGTAGGTGGGCCAGATACGCAGTATTTT
>-|few|TRBV11-2|TRBJ2-1
CASSFDLISQFF
TGTGCCAGCAGCTTTGATCTAATTAGCCAGTTCTTC
>TRBD2|many|TRBV29-1|TRBJ2-7
CSVAGGVAYEQYF
TGCAGCGTTGCGGGGGGAGTGGCCTACGAGCAGTACTTC
>-|many|TRBV6-1|TRBJ2-7
CASSDIRGSPWQQYF
TGTGCCAGCAGTGATATCAGGGGTTCCCCTTGGCAGCAGTACTTC
>-|few|TRBV13|TRBJ1-2
CASSLGRVSHYGYTF
TGTGCCAGCAGCTTGGGAAGGGTTTCGCACTATGGCTACACCTTC
>TRBD2|many|TRBV27|TRBJ2-1
CASSSGLAGGHEQFF
TGTGCCAGCAGTTCGGGACTAGCGGGGGGACATGAGCAGTTCTTC